One and the same sample provided the 30 T cell receptor beta chains below, sequenced in a study of T cell responses to AZD1222 COVID-19 vaccine (dated by TCRdb to the early 2020s). The library came from the immunoSEQ multiplex PCR assay. TCRdb took this table from immuneACCESS and kept in-frame rearrangements with V and J called. Such tables lack part of the clones; where checked against another copy, unresolved V genes explain under half of the gap, and the rest is unexplained. The sample contains 95,000 to 120,000 clones, 70% to 90% of them found a single time. The ten biggest clones cover roughly 3% of the sample. Sample time point, as interpreted from the label and publication: baseline before first vaccination. The sample consisted of peripheral blood, taken on day 0 of AZD1222 vaccination. The receptors were sampled from an adult in good health.

The chain carries TRBV6-6 and TRBJ2-5; TRBD2 matches 11 bases. V shed 5 bases, J shed 5 bases, and the junction held 13 bases outside the gene matches. Germline V CDR1 and CDR2: MNHNY, SVGAGI (reference sequence). The CDR3 has 17 amino acids. CDR3 amino acids: CASSPANIAGGPETQYF. The CDR3 DNA reads TGTGCCAGCAGTCCCGCAAATATAGCGGGGGGGCCGGAGACCCAGTACTTC.

The chain is built from TRBV5-1 and TRBJ2-1; 7 bases agree with TRBD2. V was clipped by 1 base and J by 5 bases; unmatched bases: 3. Looked up from germline, CDR1 is SGHRS and CDR2 is YFSETQ. The CDR3 contains 14 residues. CDR3 nucleotides: TGCGCCAGCAGCTTGACTAGCGTGAACAATGAGCAGTTCTTC. Its protein is CASSLTSVNNEQFF.

This clone has more than one count but fewer than ten. The chain is built from TRBV7-6 and TRBJ2-1; D possibly corresponds to TRBD2 (7 bases). Germline loops: CDR1 SGHVS, CDR2 FNYEAQ. The V and J ends lost 1 base and 6 bases respectively, with 25 bases between them. The CDR3 extends over 19 amino acids. The CDR3 coding sequence is TGTGCCAGCAGCTTAGTAGGCTTCGCGGGGGCCGTGAGGCGCAATGAGCAGTTCTTC. It translates to CASSLVGFAGAVRRNEQFF.

The CDR3 here is CASSYHTGAAEQYF. In DNA form, the CDR3 reads TGTGCCAGCAGTTACCACACGGGTGCAGCGGAGCAGTACTTC. The V and J genes are TRBV6-2 or TRBV6-3 and TRBJ2-7; D is unclear. Germline assignment: CDR1 MNHEY and CDR2 SVGEGT. The V end was cut by 2 bases, the J end by 7 bases, with 15 bases between. The CDR3 has 14 residues.

In this sample, this clone turned up many times. The chain uses TRBV18 and TRBJ2-7, with no clear D. The CDR3 extends over 11 amino acids. Germline V gives CDR1 KGHSH, CDR2 LQKENI. V shed 5 bases and J shed 3 bases, with 5 bases lying between them. Here the CDR3 reads CASSADYEQYF. The CDR3 nucleotides are TGTGCCAGCTCAGCTGACTACGAGCAGTACTTC.

This clone was detected once. J is TRBJ2-5 and V is TRBV7-3; TRBD1 or TRBD2 may be the D gene (5 bases each). Germline V gene sequence: CDR1 SGHTA, CDR2 FQGTGA. The CDR3 has 15 residues. V was clipped by 1 base and J by 5 bases, with 14 bases between them. The DNA for the CDR3 is TGTGCCAGCAGCTTAAACGGCCAGGGCGGGGAGACCCAGTACTTC. It specifies CASSLNGQGGETQYF. The full variable domain, in which reference TRBV7-3 and TRBJ2-5 provide the parts outside the CDR3, is GAGVSQTPSNKVTEKGKYVELRCDPISGHTALYWYRQSLGQGPEFLIYFQGTGAADDSGLPNDRFFAVRPEGSVSTLKIQRTERGDSAVYLCASSLNGQGGETQYFGPGTRLLVL.

In this sample, this clone turned up a few times. The CDR3 carries no conserved terminal phenylalanine or tryptophan, so it likely arises from a read error. No DNA is shown, since the ends of the CDR3 on it are uncertain; the CDR3 is the one TCRdb lists. The chain combines TRBV6-1 with TRBJ2-7. The CDR3 is made up of 12 amino acids, end residues included. Germline V CDR1 and CDR2: MNHNS, SASEGT. CDR3: CASSEAGRGQEL.

This chain joins TRBV19 and TRBJ2-7; 8 bases align to TRBD1. The germline gives CDR1 LNHDA, CDR2 SQIVND (reference sequence). This CDR3 region has 16 residues. V lost 5 bases and J lost 1; bases outside the gene matches: 10. CDR3 sequence reads: CASSGIRQGNSYEQYF. The CDR3 DNA is TGTGCCAGTAGTGGAATCCGACAGGGGAATTCCTACGAGCAGTACTTC.

The J gene is TRBJ2-7, the V gene TRBV14; 9 bases agree with TRBD1. Germline CDR1 SGHDN, CDR2 FVKESK. The CDR3 contains 14 residues. The V gene end was trimmed by 4 bases and the J gene end by 2 bases; junction bases not matched to a gene: 3. In nucleotides, the CDR3 is TGTGCCAGCAGCCCGGGACAGGGCCCCTACGAGCAGTACTTC. It specifies CASSPGQGPYEQYF.

The J gene is TRBJ2-5, the V gene TRBV28; 8 bases are a match to TRBD2. The germline gives CDR1 MDHEN, CDR2 SYDVKM. The CDR3 runs to 15 residues. V dropped 7 bases and J dropped 0; count of bases not matched to a gene: 7. The CDR3 here is CASIRGGTNQETQYF. Here the CDR3 DNA reads TGTGCCAGCATTCGGGGGGGGACTAACCAAGAGACCCAGTACTTC.

The V call is TRBV4-1, the J call TRBJ2-3; D might be TRBD2 (6 bases). The CDR3 has 16 amino acids. Germline CDR1 reads MGHRA; CDR2 reads YSYEKL. The V end was cut by 10 bases, the J end by 6 bases, with 26 bases between. CDR3 coding DNA: TGCGCCACGCGTCCGAGGTTCGGGACGGAGGGCGATACGCAGTATTTT. Translated, it gives CATRPRFGTEGDTQYF.

V usage is TRBV3-1 (or the pseudogene TRBV3-2) and J usage is TRBJ2-7; D may be TRBD1 (6 bases). The CDR3 runs to 15 residues. Germline V CDR1 and CDR2: LGHDT, YNNKEL (reference sequence). The germline V and J ends were trimmed by 4 bases and 4 bases, with 17 bases remaining between them. The CDR3: CASSPPGRGLYEQYF. The CDR3 nucleotides are TGTGCCAGCAGCCCCCCGGGCAGGGGATTATACGAGCAGTACTTC.

The rearrangement joins TRBV6-5 to TRBJ1-2, with D tentatively TRBD1 (5 bases). CDR1 and CDR2 from the germline V gene are MNHEY and SVGAGI. CDR3 length equals 14 residues. Deletions cut 7 bases from V and 5 bases from J, with 17 bases between. CDR3 nucleotides: TGTGCCAGCATCCCCATCAGGGAACTATATGGCTACACCTTC. Translation: CASIPIRELYGYTF.

This chain links TRBV6-5 with TRBJ1-1; TRBD1 is a possible D gene (6 bases). This CDR3 comprises 14 residues. The ends were cut back, 7 bases at V and 4 bases at J, with 16 bases in the middle. Germline CDR1 and CDR2: MNHEY and SVGAGI. The CDR3 DNA is TGTGCCAGCATCTTCCAGCGAGGGGGCACTGAAGCTTTCTTT. Translation gives CASIFQRGGTEAFF.

This clone was seen just once. The V and J genes are TRBV18 and TRBJ1-2; D is unclear. CDR1 is KGHSH, CDR2 LQKENI, per germline. This CDR3 has 14 amino acids. The V gene lost 4 bases and the J gene lost 6 bases, with 15 bases spanning the gap. The CDR3 DNA follows: TGTGCCAGCTCACTCACTCTCTCAGGAGATGGCTACACCTTC. It specifies CASSLTLSGDGYTF. Variable domain in full (rest from reference TRBV18 and TRBJ1-2): NAGVMQNPRHLVRRRGQEARLRCSPMKGHSHVYWYRQLPEEGLKFMVYLQKENIIDESGMPKERFSAEFPKEGPSILRIQQVVRGDSAAYFCASSLTLSGDGYTFGSGTRLTVV.

The chain has TRBV5-1 and TRBJ2-6; D perhaps matches TRBD1 (6 bases). The CDR3 consists of 16 residues. Per the germline V gene, CDR1 is SGHRS and CDR2 is YFSETQ. Between the trimmed V and J ends, which lost 5 bases and 3 bases, there was a span of 15 bases. The CDR3 DNA reads as TGCGCCAGCAGAGTAGACAGGCCGGGTGGGGCCAACGTCCTGACTTTC. Protein sequence: CASRVDRPGGANVLTF. Based on the CDR3 plus reference TRBV5-1 and TRBJ2-6, the full variable domain is KAGVTQTPRYLIKTRGQQVTLSCSPISGHRSVSWYQQTPGQGLQFLFEYFSETQRNKGNFPGRFSGRQFSNSRSEMNVSTLELGDSALYLCASRVDRPGGANVLTFGAGSRLTVL.

The V gene is TRBV9, the J gene TRBJ2-4; a possible D gene is TRBD2 (6 bases). There are 15 residues in the CDR3. Trimming removed 4 bases at V and 4 bases at J, with 15 bases between. Germline V lookup: CDR1 SGDLS, CDR2 YYNGEE. In DNA, the CDR3 is TGTGCCAGCAGCAAAACAACCGGGACTAAAAACATTCAGTACTTC. Its protein is CASSKTTGTKNIQYF.

The rearrangement joins TRBV27 to TRBJ1-6; D remains unclear. The CDR3 covers 14 residues. Trimming removed 4 bases at V and 5 bases at J, with 9 bases between. In germline, CDR1 is MNHEY, CDR2 SMNVEV (reference sequence). The CDR3 bases are TGTGCCAGCAGTTCTCCTAGTAATAATTCACCCCTCCACTTT. Translation gives CASSSPSNNSPLHF.

This rearrangement joins TRBV27 to TRBJ1-2; 7 bases map to TRBD1. V gave up 1 base and J gave up 0 bases; unmatched junction bases: 5. Germline loops: CDR1 MNHEY, CDR2 SMNVEV (reference sequence). The CDR3 consists of 16 residues. The CDR3 DNA is TGTGCCAGCAGTTTATACCAGGGGGAGACTAACTATGGCTACACCTTC. Translation: CASSLYQGETNYGYTF.

CDR3: CASSLVGGDGETQYF. The CDR3 region has the DNA TGCGCCAGCAGCTTGGTGGGGGGCGATGGAGAGACCCAGTACTTC. The chain couples TRBV5-1 to TRBJ2-5, with D tentatively TRBD1 or TRBD2 (6 bases each). The CDR3 has 15 residues. The V end lost 0 bases, the J end lost 4 bases, and 13 bases lay between the germline ends. Germline CDR1 and CDR2: SGHRS and YFSETQ. Full variable domain (rest looked up from reference TRBV5-1 and TRBJ2-5): KAGVTQTPRYLIKTRGQQVTLSCSPISGHRSVSWYQQTPGQGLQFLFEYFSETQRNKGNFPGRFSGRQFSNSRSEMNVSTLELGDSALYLCASSLVGGDGETQYFGPGTRLLVL.

The chain recombines TRBV5-4 with TRBJ2-2; D unclear. V shed 0 bases and J shed 8 bases, with 8 bases lying between them. Per germline, CDR1 SGHNT and CDR2 YYREEE (reference sequence). The CDR3 loop spans 13 amino acids. CDR3 nucleotide sequence: TGTGCCAGCAGCTTGGCTCCAAGGGGGGAGCTGTTTTTT. Its protein product is CASSLAPRGELFF.

As regards this clone: Other nucleotide sequences from this sample produce the same CDR3. For the CDR3, the DNA is TGTGCCAGCAGCCAAGACGGGGAGACCCAGTACTTC. Its protein product is CASSQDGETQYF. V usage is TRBV3-1 (or the pseudogene TRBV3-2) and J usage is TRBJ2-5, with unresolved D. The CDR3 has 12 residues. Germline CDR1 is LGHDT and CDR2 is YNNKEL (reference sequence). V was cut by 0 bases and J by 5 bases, with 4 bases left in between.

Here the CDR3 DNA reads TGTGCCAGCAGCTTCGGACAGGGGACCCCTTACACCTTC. It specifies CASSFGQGTPYTF. The J gene is TRBJ1-2, the V gene TRBV11-1, with 9 positions matching TRBD1. CDR1 and CDR2 (germline): SGHAT, FQDESV (reference sequence). Germline trimming cut 3 bases from V and 11 bases from J; bases unmatched to any gene: 7. This CDR3 comprises 13 residues.

The chain recombines TRBV10-3 with TRBJ1-1; D is ambiguous. Germline V lookup: CDR1 ENHRY, CDR2 SYGVKD. V gave up 1 base and J gave up 1 base, with 13 bases separating them. The CDR3 contains 16 residues. The CDR3 reads CAISELKARTNTEAFF. CDR3 bases: TGTGCCATCAGTGAGTTAAAGGCCCGTACGAACACTGAAGCTTTCTTT.

The chain carries TRBV6-5 and TRBJ2-3; D call uncertain. Per the germline V gene, CDR1 is MNHEY and CDR2 is SVGAGI. Trimming pared 8 bases from V and 4 bases from J, leaving 19 bases between. This CDR3 is 15 amino acids long. The CDR3 reads CASRTFEFSADTQYF. The CDR3 DNA reads TGTGCCAGCCGTACATTTGAGTTTTCGGCAGATACGCAGTATTTT.

The rearrangement joins TRBV3-1 (or the pseudogene TRBV3-2) to TRBJ2-2; 10 nucleotides match TRBD1. Germline CDR1 and CDR2: LGHDT and YNNKEL (reference sequence). The J segment lost 4 bases and the V segment lost 8 bases, leaving 1 base of the junction unmatched. The CDR3 contains 13 residues. CDR3 protein: CASDRGLTGELFF. CDR3 sequence (DNA): TGTGCCAGCGACAGGGGGCTCACCGGGGAGCTGTTTTTT.

The chain joins TRBV7-2 to TRBJ1-1; 7 positions match TRBD1. With V trimmed by 4 bases and J by 7 bases, 9 bases remained unmatched. Germline loops: CDR1 SGHTA, CDR2 FQGNSA. The CDR3 consists of 14 residues. The CDR3 coding sequence is TGTGCCAGCAGCTGGATACCGGGACAGAGTGAAGCTTTCTTT. It yields the protein CASSWIPGQSEAFF.

The CDR3 sequence is CASSHRSRAPQETQYF. The CDR3 DNA reads as TGTGCCAGCAGCCATAGGAGCAGGGCCCCCCAAGAGACCCAGTACTTC. The chain carries TRBV7-9 and TRBJ2-5, with D possibly being TRBD1 (5 bases). The CDR3 is made up of 16 amino acids. Trimming cost V 5 bases and J 1 base, with 17 bases left between them. From germline, CDR1 is SEHNR and CDR2 FQNEAQ (reference sequence).

The CDR3 is CASSDGLFETQYF. The CDR3 nucleotides are TGTGCCAGCAGCGACGGACTATTCGAGACCCAGTACTTC. The chain is built from TRBV7-9 and TRBJ2-5; tentatively, D is TRBD2 (6 bases). The CDR3 loop spans 13 amino acids. The germline CDR1 and CDR2 sequences are SEHNR and FQNEAQ (reference sequence). Trimming removed 5 bases at V and 5 bases at J, with 12 bases between.

The V and J genes are TRBV28 and TRBJ2-1; TRBD1 agrees at 7 bases. J lost 3 bases, V lost 4 bases, and 15 bases had no gene match. This CDR3 is built from 18 residues. Germline CDR1 is MDHEN and CDR2 is SYDVKM. CDR3 region: CASSSPFTQGLSYNEQFF. The DNA for the CDR3 is TGTGCCAGCAGTTCACCATTCACACAGGGGTTGAGCTACAATGAGCAGTTCTTC.